This TCR beta chain came from a study of cytomegalovirus exposure and HLA in healthy donors. The CDR3 is 19 residues long. The germline V gene encodes CDR1 MNHEY and CDR2 SMNVEV (reference sequence). The ends lost 6 bases at V and 1 base at J; junction bases unmatched: 9. Produced via immunoSEQ multiplex PCR; TCRdb's table is partial and in-frame only. Of about 140,000 clones in the sample, roughly 81% were seen once. Material: PBMCs. The V gene is TRBV27, the J gene TRBJ2-2, with TRBD2 matching over 15 bases. This clonotype was obtained from a woman aged 30 to 39 in good health and CMV-seronegative. The CDR3 protein is CASRSLGTSGGQNTGELFF. The CDR3 nucleotides read TGTGCCAGCAGGTCCCTCGGGACTAGCGGGGGGCAGAACACCGGGGAGCTGTTTTTT.